The 8 T cell receptor beta chains below come from one sample, sequenced in a study of regulatory T cells in long-lasting Graves disease. Researchers made TCR beta libraries by using iRepertoire HTBI primers and running Arm-PCR on CDR3 regions. TCRdb redid the calling of the multiplex PCR reads with MiXCR, one entry per CDR3 protein. The table has roughly 510,000 distinct CDR3 sequences, around 16% seen once. The time point denotes: newly diagnosed GD, antithyroid drugs for less than 3 months. From RNA extracted from PBMCs, the TCR library was made. In addition, the sample was reused for a study of T cells in Graves' hyperthyroidism and ophthalmopathy.

The sample was peripheral blood mononuclear cells (PBMCs), taken at new diagnosis, from a patient treated with antithyroid drugs. The receptor set was obtained from a man younger than 35 with Graves disease.

The chain carries TRBV6-1 and TRBJ2-3; 7 nucleotides match TRBD2. Losses at the gene ends were 3 bases for V and 4 bases for J; bases not matched to a gene: 10. The CDR3 sequence is 16 residues long. Per the germline V gene, CDR1 is MNHNS and CDR2 is SASEGT. CDR3 protein: CASSEGGYSRPDTQYF. As DNA, the CDR3 is TGTGCCAGCAGTGAGGGAGGGTATTCTCGTCCAGATACGCAGTATTTT.

The chain is built from TRBV20-1 and TRBJ2-2, with D uncertain. The CDR3 length is 11 residues. V lost 1 base and J lost 8, with 5 bases in between. CDR1 is DFQATT, CDR2 SNEGSKA, per germline (reference sequence). The CDR3 loop reads CSARVVGELFF. The CDR3 coding sequence is TGCAGTGCTAGAGTGGTGGGGGAGCTGTTTTTT.

This clonotype was seen repeatedly, ten times or more. J is TRBJ2-1 and V is TRBV6-6; unclear D gene. The CDR3 spans 15 residues. The V gene lost 0 bases and the J gene lost 5 bases, with 11 bases spanning the gap. Per germline, CDR1 MNHNY and CDR2 SVGAGI (reference sequence). For the CDR3, the DNA is TGTGCCAGCAGTTACTCGCCCCCTCGCCACAATGAGCAGTTCTTC. Amino acid sequence: CASSYSPPRHNEQFF.

This clonotype has at least ten counts. CDR3 coding DNA: TGTGCCAGCAGCTTGGCCGTTGCGGGCAATGAGCAGTTCTTC. It specifies CASSLAVAGNEQFF. This sequence joins TRBV5-5 and TRBJ2-1; D may be TRBD2 (5 bases). V gave up 0 bases and J gave up 6 bases, with 10 bases separating them. Germline V gene lookup returns CDR1 SGHKS and CDR2 YYEKEE (reference sequence). The length of the CDR3 is 14 residues.

In its sample, this clonotype was seen many times. The chain has TRBV6-1 and TRBJ2-5; 8 nucleotides align to TRBD2. This CDR3 contains 14 residues. Germline lookup yields CDR1 MNHNS and CDR2 SASEGT. Losses at the gene ends were 5 bases for V and 2 bases for J; bases not matched to a gene: 4. CDR3 in DNA: TGTGCCAGCAGTATAGCGGGGCGACAAGAGACCCAGTACTTC. It specifies CASSIAGRQETQYF.

This clonotype appeared a few times. The chain is built from TRBV4-1 and TRBJ2-7; D might be TRBD2 (7 bases). The CDR3 sequence is 14 residues long. With 0 bases removed from V and 9 bases from J, the gap between germline ends came to 15 bases. Germline V gene lookup returns CDR1 MGHRA and CDR2 YSYEKL. This CDR3 is CASSQDAGEGGQYF. The CDR3 region has the DNA TGCGCCAGCAGCCAAGATGCAGGGGAGGGCGGGCAGTACTTC.

This clonotype has a count of ten or more. The V call is TRBV11-2, the J call TRBJ2-7; 7 nucleotides line up with TRBD1. V lost 5 bases, J lost 0 bases, and 10 bases stayed unmatched. Germline-derived CDR1 and CDR2 are SGHAT and FQNNGV. This CDR3 has 16 residues. The DNA for the CDR3 is TGTGCCAGCAGCCCCGGACCGGGACAGACCTCCTACGAGCAGTACTTC. Its translation is CASSPGPGQTSYEQYF.

This clonotype was counted at least ten times. One end of the junction fails to match germline, which may point to a read error. The V and J genes are TRBV9 and TRBJ2-7, with TRBD2 matching over 7 bases. This CDR3 contains 15 residues. Per the germline V gene, CDR1 is SGDLS and CDR2 is YYNGEE. The CDR3 bases are TGTGCCAGCAGTGTAGGCCTAGCGGCCTCCTACGAGCAGTACTTC. Protein: CASSVGLAASYEQYF.